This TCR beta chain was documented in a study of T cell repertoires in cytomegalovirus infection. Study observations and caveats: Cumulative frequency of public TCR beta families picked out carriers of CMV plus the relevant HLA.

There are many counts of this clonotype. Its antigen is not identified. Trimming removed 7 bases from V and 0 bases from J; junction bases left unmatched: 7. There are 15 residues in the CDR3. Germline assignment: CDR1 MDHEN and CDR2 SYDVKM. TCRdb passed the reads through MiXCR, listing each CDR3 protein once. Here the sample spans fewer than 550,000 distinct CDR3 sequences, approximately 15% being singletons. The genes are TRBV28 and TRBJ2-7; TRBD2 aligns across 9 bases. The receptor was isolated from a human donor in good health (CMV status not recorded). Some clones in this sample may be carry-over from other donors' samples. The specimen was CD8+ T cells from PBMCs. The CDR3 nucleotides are TGTGCCAGCACCGTTAGCGGGGGAAGCTCCTACGAGCAGTACTTC. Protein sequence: CASTVSGGSSYEQYF.